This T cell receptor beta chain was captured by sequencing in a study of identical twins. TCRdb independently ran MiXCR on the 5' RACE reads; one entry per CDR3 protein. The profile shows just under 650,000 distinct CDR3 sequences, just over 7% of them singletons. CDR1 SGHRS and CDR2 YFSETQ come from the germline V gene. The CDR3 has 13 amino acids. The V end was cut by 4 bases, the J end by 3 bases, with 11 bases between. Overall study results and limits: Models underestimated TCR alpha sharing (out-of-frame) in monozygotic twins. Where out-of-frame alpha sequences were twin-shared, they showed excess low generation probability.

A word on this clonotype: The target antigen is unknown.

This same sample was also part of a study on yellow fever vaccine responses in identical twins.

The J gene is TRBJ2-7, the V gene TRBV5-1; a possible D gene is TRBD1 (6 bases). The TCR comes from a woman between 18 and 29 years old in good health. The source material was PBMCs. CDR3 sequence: CASSRDTIYEQYF. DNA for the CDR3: TGCGCCAGCAGCCGGGACACAATCTACGAGCAGTACTTC. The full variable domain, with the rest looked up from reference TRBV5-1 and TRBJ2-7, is KAGVTQTPRYLIKTRGQQVTLSCSPISGHRSVSWYQQTPGQGLQFLFEYFSETQRNKGNFPGRFSGRQFSNSRSEMNVSTLELGDSALYLCASSRDTIYEQYFGPGTRLTVT.